This T cell receptor beta chain was obtained from a study of siplizumab effects on memory and regulatory T cells. Per sample, about 100,000 TCR templates were assayed. Profiled with immunoSEQ multiplex PCR; TCRdb holds only in-frame clones, not every one. The sample has tens of thousands of clones, approximately 95% seen once. Germline V gene data show CDR1 as MNHNY and CDR2 as SVGAGI (reference sequence). V lost 8 bases to trimming and J lost 8 bases, with 16 bases between them. The CDR3 extends over 14 amino acids. The origin of this receptor is a human donor in good health. This chain connects TRBV6-6 to TRBJ1-6, with D perhaps matching TRBD1 (5 bases). The sample comprised non-Treg CD4+ T cells sorted from blood. CDR3 sequence: CASSGRGEDSPLHF. CDR3 DNA: TGTGCCAGCTCGGGAAGAGGGGAGGATTCACCCCTCCACTTT.